This T cell receptor beta chain was sequenced in a study of cytomegalovirus exposure and HLA in healthy donors. Findings of the study overall: The study listed approximately 170 cytomegalovirus-associated TCR beta chains.

Concerning this clone: The antigen is not known.

This CDR3 has 13 amino acids. V was cut by 3 bases and J by 3 bases, with 9 bases left in between. Germline loops: CDR1 SGHRS, CDR2 YFSETQ. This table comes from immunoSEQ multiplex PCR, and its TCRdb copy is limited to in-frame clones, with some not included. The profile shows some 150,000 clones, over 80% of them singletons. This chain links TRBV5-1 with TRBJ1-2; D remains ambiguous. The receptor was derived from a man aged 18 to 30 in good health and CMV-seropositive. The sequencing sample was made of PBMCs. CDR3: CASSSAGDYGYTF. The CDR3 nucleotides are TGCGCCAGCAGCTCGGCGGGCGACTATGGCTACACCTTC.